This passage covers 15 T cell receptor beta chains from one sample sequenced in a study of identical twins. A single record per CDR3 protein comes from TCRdb applying MiXCR to the 5' RACE reads. The sample lists about 890,000 distinct CDR3 sequences; over 9% were seen once. This same sample was also part of a study on yellow fever vaccine responses in identical twins.

The sequenced sample consisted of PBMCs. These receptors all come from a woman in her late teens or twenties in good health.

This clonotype was picked up a small number of times. The V call is TRBV2, the J call TRBJ2-7; TRBD1 matches at 7 bases. The germline V gene has CDR1 SNHLY and CDR2 FYNNEI. Trimming cost V 3 bases and J 0 bases; bases outside gene matches: 2. The CDR3 sequence is 14 residues long. In DNA, the CDR3 is TGTGCCAGCAGTGAGGGACAGCTCTCCTACGAGCAGTACTTC. This encodes CASSEGQLSYEQYF.

This clonotype has at least ten counts. The chain has TRBV4-1 and TRBJ1-1; a possible D gene is TRBD1 (6 bases). The ends were cut back, 6 bases at V and 10 bases at J, with 27 bases in the middle. Germline V gives CDR1 MGHRA, CDR2 YSYEKL. The CDR3 is 16 amino acids. CDR3 amino acids: CASRPHRDHLALVAFF. CDR3 coding DNA: TGCGCCAGCAGACCTCACAGGGATCATCTAGCACTTGTAGCTTTCTTT.

A few counts support this clonotype. The chain combines TRBV5-1 with TRBJ2-7; TRBD2 matches 7 bases. Looked up from germline, CDR1 is SGHRS and CDR2 is YFSETQ. This CDR3 is built from 16 residues. V gave up 1 base and J gave up 0 bases; unmatched junction bases: 7. The CDR3 nucleotides read TGCGCCAGCAGCTTGATTCCCCTAGCGGACTCCTACGAGCAGTACTTC. Encoded protein: CASSLIPLADSYEQYF.

This clonotype came up many times. The chain joins TRBV20-1 to TRBJ2-1, with 7 bases aligning to TRBD2. Germline V CDR1 and CDR2: DFQATT, SNEGSKA (reference sequence). This CDR3 is built from 13 residues. J lost 10 bases, V lost 6 bases, and 12 bases had no gene match. The CDR3 DNA sequence: TGCAGTGCCGGAGCGGGAACCTCGGGAGAGCAGTTCTTC. It specifies CSAGAGTSGEQFF.

This clonotype appeared a few times. This chain links TRBV7-9 with TRBJ2-1; D may correspond to TRBD1 or TRBD2 (6 bases each). V was pared by 7 bases and J by 6 bases, with 25 bases between. The CDR3 is made up of 17 amino acids. The germline V gene has CDR1 SEHNR and CDR2 FQNEAQ (reference sequence). CDR3 in amino acids: CASIIWGARDLFNEQFF. For the CDR3, the DNA is TGTGCCAGCATCATTTGGGGGGCGCGGGACCTTTTCAATGAGCAGTTCTTC.

The J gene is TRBJ2-1, the V gene TRBV7-9, with 9 bases identical to TRBD1. CDR1 is SEHNR, CDR2 FQNEAQ, per germline (reference sequence). V shed 5 bases, J shed 1 base, and the junction held 6 bases outside the gene matches. This CDR3 contains 16 residues. The CDR3 nucleotides are TGTGCCAGCAGCCCCAGACAGGGGGGGTCCTACAATGAGCAGTTCTTC. This gives the protein CASSPRQGGSYNEQFF.

This clonotype has just a few counts. The CDR3 spells CSARDRDSLFQETQYF. The CDR3 DNA reads as TGCAGTGCTAGAGACCGGGACAGCTTATTCCAAGAGACCCAGTACTTC. The genes are TRBV20-1 and TRBJ2-5; 7 bases match TRBD1. The V and J ends lost 0 bases and 1 base, in that order; junction bases with no gene match: 8. CDR3 length: 16 residues. Looked up from germline, CDR1 is DFQATT and CDR2 is SNEGSKA (reference sequence).

This clonotype was picked up a small number of times. The chain couples TRBV11-3 to TRBJ2-3, with D perhaps matching TRBD2 (6 bases). V was pared by 3 bases and J by 5 bases, with 18 bases between. The CDR3 is 16 amino acids. Germline CDR1 reads SGHNT; CDR2 reads YENEEA. The CDR3 spells CASSFPPGGTGDTQYF. In DNA, the CDR3 is TGTGCCAGCAGCTTTCCTCCGGGCGGGACGGGAGATACGCAGTATTTT. The full variable domain, its missing parts supplied by reference TRBV11-3 and TRBJ2-3, is EAGVVQSPRYKIIEKKQPVAFWCNPISGHNTLYWYLQNLGQGPELLIRYENEEAVDDSQLPKDRFSAERLKGVDSTLKIQPAELGDSAVYLCASSFPPGGTGDTQYFGPGTRLTVL.

The CDR3 DNA reads as TGCGCCAGCAGCCAAGAGTCCACTCAAGAGACCCAGTACTTC. As protein: CASSQESTQETQYF. This chain joins TRBV4-1 and TRBJ2-5; no clear D gene. Trimming left V 0 bases short and J 2 bases short, with 7 bases between. This CDR3 region has 14 residues. Germline V gene sequence: CDR1 MGHRA, CDR2 YSYEKL.

V gene TRBV2 combines with J gene TRBJ2-3, with 7 bases aligning to TRBD2. The germline CDR1 and CDR2 sequences are SNHLY and FYNNEI. V trimming: 4 bases; J trimming: 2 bases; junction bases outside the gene matches: 6. CDR3 length: 15 amino acids. The CDR3 bases are TGTGCCAGCAGTGTTCAGCGGGGACTCACAGATACGCAGTATTTT. Its translation is CASSVQRGLTDTQYF.

This chain joins TRBV11-2 and TRBJ2-1; D ambiguous. In germline, CDR1 is SGHAT, CDR2 FQNNGV. The CDR3 totals 17 residues. The V end was cut by 1 base, the J end by 4 bases, with 17 bases between. CDR3 region: CASSLAPRYPLYNEQFF. DNA for the CDR3: TGTGCCAGCAGCTTAGCACCTCGCTACCCGTTGTACAATGAGCAGTTCTTC. Looking up the rest from reference TRBV11-2 and TRBJ2-1 gives the full variable domain: EAGVAQSPRYKIIEKRQSVAFWCNPISGHATLYWYQQILGQGPKLLIQFQNNGVVDDSQLPKDRFSAERLKGVDSTLKIQPAKLEDSAVYLCASSLAPRYPLYNEQFFGPGTRLTVL.

This clonotype has a count of ten or more. The chain recombines TRBV11-2 with TRBJ2-3; D not certain. The V end was cut by 0 bases, the J end by 6 bases, with 7 bases between. Germline V CDR1 and CDR2: SGHAT, FQNNGV. CDR3 length: 13 residues. The CDR3: CASSLDGRDTQYF. The CDR3 coding sequence is TGTGCCAGCAGCTTAGATGGACGGGATACGCAGTATTTT.

This clonotype was seen at least ten times. The chain is built from TRBV5-1 and TRBJ2-1; D gene ambiguous. Germline V lookup: CDR1 SGHRS, CDR2 YFSETQ. The V and J ends lost 0 bases and 0 bases respectively, with 16 bases between them. CDR3 length: 18 residues. The chain's CDR3 is CASSLGPIHRSSYNEQFF. CDR3 nucleotide sequence: TGCGCCAGCAGCTTGGGACCAATTCACAGAAGCTCCTACAATGAGCAGTTCTTC.

This chain links TRBV13 with TRBJ2-1; the match to TRBD1 covers 7 bases. V shed 4 bases, J shed 7 bases, and the junction held 22 bases outside the gene matches. CDR1 is PRHDT and CDR2 is FYEKMQ in the germline V gene (reference sequence). This CDR3 contains 19 residues. This CDR3 is CASSSDVLNRGQARNEQFF. DNA for the CDR3: TGTGCCAGCAGCTCCGACGTCCTGAACAGGGGCCAAGCGAGGAATGAGCAGTTCTTC. The full variable domain, its missing parts supplied by reference TRBV13 and TRBJ2-1, is AAGVIQSPRHLIKEKRETATLKCYPIPRHDTVYWYQQGPGQDPQFLISFYEKMQSDKGSIPDRFSAQQFSDYHSELNMSSLELGDSALYFCASSSDVLNRGQARNEQFFGPGTRLTVL.

V gene TRBV12-3 or TRBV12-4 combines with J gene TRBJ2-5, with 7 bases matching TRBD2. V shed 3 bases and J 0 bases; nucleotides not matched to a gene: 10. The CDR3 spans 17 residues. As DNA, the CDR3 is TGTGCCAGCAGTTTGACGGGGTCTAGCGGTAACCAAGAGACCCAGTACTTC. Residues: CASSLTGSSGNQETQYF.